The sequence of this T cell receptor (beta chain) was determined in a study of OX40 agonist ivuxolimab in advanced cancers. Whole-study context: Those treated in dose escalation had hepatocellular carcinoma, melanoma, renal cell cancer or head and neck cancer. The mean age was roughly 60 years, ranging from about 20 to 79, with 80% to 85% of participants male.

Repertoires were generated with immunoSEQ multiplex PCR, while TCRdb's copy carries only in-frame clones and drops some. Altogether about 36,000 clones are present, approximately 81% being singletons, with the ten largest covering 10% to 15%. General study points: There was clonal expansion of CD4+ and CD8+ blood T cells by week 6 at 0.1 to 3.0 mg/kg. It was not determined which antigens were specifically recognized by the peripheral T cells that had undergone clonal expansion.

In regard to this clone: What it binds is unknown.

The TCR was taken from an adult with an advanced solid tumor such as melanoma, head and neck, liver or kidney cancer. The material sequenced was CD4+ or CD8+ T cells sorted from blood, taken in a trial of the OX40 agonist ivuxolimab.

The CDR3 is CASSGSTGNEAFF. CDR3 sequence (DNA): TGTGCCAGCAGTGGTTCCACAGGGAATGAAGCTTTCTTT. The chain is built from TRBV2 and TRBJ1-1; a weak D match, TRBD1 (6 bases). Between the trimmed V and J ends, which lost 4 bases and 7 bases, there was a span of 13 bases. This CDR3 spans 13 amino acids. From germline, CDR1 is SNHLY and CDR2 FYNNEI.